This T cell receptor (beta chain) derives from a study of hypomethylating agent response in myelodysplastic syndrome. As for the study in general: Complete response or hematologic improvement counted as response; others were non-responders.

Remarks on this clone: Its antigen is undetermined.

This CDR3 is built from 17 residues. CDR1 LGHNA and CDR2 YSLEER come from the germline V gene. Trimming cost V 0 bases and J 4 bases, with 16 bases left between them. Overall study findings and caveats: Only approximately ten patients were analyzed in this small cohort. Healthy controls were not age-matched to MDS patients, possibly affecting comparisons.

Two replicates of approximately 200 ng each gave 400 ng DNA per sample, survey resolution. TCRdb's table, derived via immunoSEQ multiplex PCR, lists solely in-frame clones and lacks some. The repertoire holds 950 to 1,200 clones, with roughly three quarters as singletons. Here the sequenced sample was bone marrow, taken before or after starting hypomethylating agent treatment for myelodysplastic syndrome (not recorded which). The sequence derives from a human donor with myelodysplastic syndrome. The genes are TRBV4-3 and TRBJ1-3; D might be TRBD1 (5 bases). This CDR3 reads CASSQDGIQGLGNTIYF. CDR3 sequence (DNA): TGCGCCAGCAGCCAAGATGGCATCCAGGGATTAGGAAACACCATATATTTT.